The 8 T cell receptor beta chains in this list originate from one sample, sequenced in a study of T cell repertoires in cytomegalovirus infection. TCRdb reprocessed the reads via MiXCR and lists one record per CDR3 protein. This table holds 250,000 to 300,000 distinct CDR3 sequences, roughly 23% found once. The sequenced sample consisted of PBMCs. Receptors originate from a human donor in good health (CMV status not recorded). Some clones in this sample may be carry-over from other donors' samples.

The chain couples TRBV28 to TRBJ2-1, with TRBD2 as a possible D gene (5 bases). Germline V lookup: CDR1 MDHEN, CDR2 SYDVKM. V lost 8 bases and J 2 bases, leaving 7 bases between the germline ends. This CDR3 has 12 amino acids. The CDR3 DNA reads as TGTGCCAGCTCCGGGACCTACAATGAGCAGTTCTTC. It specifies CASSGTYNEQFF.

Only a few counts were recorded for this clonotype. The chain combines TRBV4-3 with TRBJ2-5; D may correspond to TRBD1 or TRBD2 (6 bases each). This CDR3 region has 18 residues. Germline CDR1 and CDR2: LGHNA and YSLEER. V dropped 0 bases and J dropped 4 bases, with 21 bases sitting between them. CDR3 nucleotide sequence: TGCGCCAGCAGCCAAGATTTGGGAGGCCAGGGGTCCCCAGAGACCCAGTACTTC. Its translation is CASSQDLGGQGSPETQYF.

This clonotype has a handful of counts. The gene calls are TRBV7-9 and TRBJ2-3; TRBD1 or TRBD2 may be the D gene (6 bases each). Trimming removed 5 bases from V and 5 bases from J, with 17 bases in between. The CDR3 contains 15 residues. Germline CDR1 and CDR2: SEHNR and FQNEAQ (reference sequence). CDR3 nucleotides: TGTGCCAGCAGCACGACGACGGGGGCTGGAGATACGCAGTATTTT. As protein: CASSTTTGAGDTQYF.

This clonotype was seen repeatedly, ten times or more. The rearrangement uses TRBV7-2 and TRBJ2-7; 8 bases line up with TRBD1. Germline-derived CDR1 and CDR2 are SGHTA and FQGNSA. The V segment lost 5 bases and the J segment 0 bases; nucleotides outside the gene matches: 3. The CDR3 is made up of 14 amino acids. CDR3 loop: CASSATGGSYEQYF. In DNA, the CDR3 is TGTGCCAGCAGCGCTACAGGGGGCTCCTACGAGCAGTACTTC.

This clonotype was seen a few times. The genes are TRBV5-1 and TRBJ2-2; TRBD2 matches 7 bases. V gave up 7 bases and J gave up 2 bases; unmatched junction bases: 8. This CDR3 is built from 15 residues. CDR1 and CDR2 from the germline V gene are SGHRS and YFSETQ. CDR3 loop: CASERSGANTGELFF. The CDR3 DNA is TGCGCCAGCGAAAGGAGCGGGGCTAACACCGGGGAGCTGTTTTTT. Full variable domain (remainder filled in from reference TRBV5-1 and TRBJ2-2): KAGVTQTPRYLIKTRGQQVTLSCSPISGHRSVSWYQQTPGQGLQFLFEYFSETQRNKGNFPGRFSGRQFSNSRSEMNVSTLELGDSALYLCASERSGANTGELFFGEGSRLTVL.

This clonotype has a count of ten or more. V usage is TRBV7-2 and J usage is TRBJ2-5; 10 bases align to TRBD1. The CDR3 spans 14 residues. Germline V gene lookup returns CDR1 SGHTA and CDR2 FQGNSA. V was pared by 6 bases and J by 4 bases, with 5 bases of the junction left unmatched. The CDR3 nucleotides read TGTGCCAGCAGAACCTGGACAGGGGGAGAGACCCAGTACTTC. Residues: CASRTWTGGETQYF.

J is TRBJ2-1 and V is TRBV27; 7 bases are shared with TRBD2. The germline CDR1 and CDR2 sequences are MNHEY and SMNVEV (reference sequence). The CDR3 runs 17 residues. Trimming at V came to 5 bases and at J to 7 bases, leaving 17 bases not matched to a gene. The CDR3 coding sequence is TGTGCCAGCAGTCCGGCCCGGGCTAGCGGTGTACTAAATGAGCAGTTCTTC. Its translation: CASSPARASGVLNEQFF.

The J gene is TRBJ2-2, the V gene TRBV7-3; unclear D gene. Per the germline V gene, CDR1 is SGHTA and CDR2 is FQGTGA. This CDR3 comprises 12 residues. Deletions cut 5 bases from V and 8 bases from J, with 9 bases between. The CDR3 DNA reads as TGTGCCAGCAGCACCAACCCGGGGGAGCTGTTTTTT. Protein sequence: CASSTNPGELFF.